This T cell receptor beta chain was captured in a study of blood T cell repertoires in COVID-19. Study at large: The samples span acute and convalescent COVID-19 from the United States, Italy and Spain. PBMCs, B-cell-depleted T cells, or T cells provided the cDNA or gDNA that made up the material.

In the authors' workflow: Amplification of reference gene primers provided the estimated nucleated cell counts. Produced via immunoSEQ multiplex PCR; TCRdb's table is partial and in-frame only. V, J and clone size reflect that table, while D and trimming were determined from the DNA. Of 130,000 or so clones in the sample, about 83% are singletons; the top ten hold roughly 4%. The origin of this receptor is a young woman who had recovered from COVID-19. The sample comprised PBMCs or T cells enriched from blood (not recorded which).

In DNA, the CDR3 is TGCGCCAGCACCCCGACCGGGACATCTTCGGTCGGCTACACCTTC. It encodes CASTPTGTSSVGYTF. V gene TRBV5-1 combines with J gene TRBJ1-2, with D possibly being TRBD1 (6 bases). Trimming took 6 bases from V and 8 from J, leaving 23 bases between them. CDR3 size: 15 residues. Germline V gene data show CDR1 as SGHRS and CDR2 as YFSETQ.